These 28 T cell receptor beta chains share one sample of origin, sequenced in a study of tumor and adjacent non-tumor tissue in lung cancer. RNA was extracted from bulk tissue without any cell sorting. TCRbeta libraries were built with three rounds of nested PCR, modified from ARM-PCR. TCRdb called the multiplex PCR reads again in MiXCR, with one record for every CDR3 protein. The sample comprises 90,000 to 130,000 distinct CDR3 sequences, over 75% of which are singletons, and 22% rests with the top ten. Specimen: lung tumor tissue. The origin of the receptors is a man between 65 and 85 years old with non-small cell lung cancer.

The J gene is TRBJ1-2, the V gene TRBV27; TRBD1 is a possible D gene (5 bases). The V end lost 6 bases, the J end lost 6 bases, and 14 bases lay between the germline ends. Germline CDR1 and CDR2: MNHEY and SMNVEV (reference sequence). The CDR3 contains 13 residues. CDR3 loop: CASSSNRRNGYTF. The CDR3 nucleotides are TGTGCCAGCAGCTCTAACAGGAGGAATGGCTACACCTTC.

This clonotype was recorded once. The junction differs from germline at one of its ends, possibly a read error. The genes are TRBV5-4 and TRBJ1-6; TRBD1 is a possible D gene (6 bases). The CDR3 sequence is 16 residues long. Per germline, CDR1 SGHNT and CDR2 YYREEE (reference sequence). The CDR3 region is CACRYLPGHLNSPIHF. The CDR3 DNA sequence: TGTGCCTGCAGATACTTACCGGGACACCTTAATTCACCCATCCACTTT.

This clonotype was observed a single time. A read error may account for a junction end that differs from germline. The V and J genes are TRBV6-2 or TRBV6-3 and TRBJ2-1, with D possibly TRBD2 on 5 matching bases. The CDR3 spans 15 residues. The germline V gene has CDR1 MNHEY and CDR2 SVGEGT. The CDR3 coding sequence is TGTGCAAGCAGTCCGGAACTAGGCAATACCAATGAGCACTTCTTC. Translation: CASSPELGNTNEHFF.

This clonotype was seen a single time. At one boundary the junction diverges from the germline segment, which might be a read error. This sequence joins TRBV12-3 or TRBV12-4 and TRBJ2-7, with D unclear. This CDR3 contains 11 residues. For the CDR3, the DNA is TGTGCCAACAGTTTCTGGACCGAGCAGTACTTC. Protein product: CANSFWTEQYF.

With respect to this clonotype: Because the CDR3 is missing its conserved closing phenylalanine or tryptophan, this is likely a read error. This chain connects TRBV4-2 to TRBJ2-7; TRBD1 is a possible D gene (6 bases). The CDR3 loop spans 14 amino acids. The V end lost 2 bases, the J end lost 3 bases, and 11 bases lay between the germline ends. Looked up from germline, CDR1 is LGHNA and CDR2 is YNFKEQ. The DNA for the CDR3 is TGTGCCAGCAGCCAATTACAGGGTCTCTACGAGCAGTACCTC. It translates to CASSQLQGLYEQYL.

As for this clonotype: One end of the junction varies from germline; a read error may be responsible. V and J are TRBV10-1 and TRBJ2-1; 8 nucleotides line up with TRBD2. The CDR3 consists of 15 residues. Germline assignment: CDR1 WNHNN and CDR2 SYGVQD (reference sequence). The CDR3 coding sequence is TGCACCAGCAGCGCGGGACTAGTGAGGAAGGATGAGCAGTTCTTC. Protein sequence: CTSSAGLVRKDEQFF.

Here the CDR3 DNA reads TGTGGGAGTCTGGAGGGGAGCTATGGCTACACCTTC. This translates into CGSLEGSYGYTF. The rearrangement links TRBV12-5 to TRBJ1-2; tentative D call: TRBD1 (5 bases). Germline loops: CDR1 LGHNT, CDR2 FRNRAP. The CDR3 loop spans 12 amino acids.

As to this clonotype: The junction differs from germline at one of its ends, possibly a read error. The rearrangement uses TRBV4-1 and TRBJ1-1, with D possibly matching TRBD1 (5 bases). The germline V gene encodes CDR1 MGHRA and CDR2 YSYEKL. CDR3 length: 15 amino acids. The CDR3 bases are TGCGCCAGCAGCCAAGGACGGGGCTGGAACACTGAACCTTTCTTT. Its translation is CASSQGRGWNTEPFF.

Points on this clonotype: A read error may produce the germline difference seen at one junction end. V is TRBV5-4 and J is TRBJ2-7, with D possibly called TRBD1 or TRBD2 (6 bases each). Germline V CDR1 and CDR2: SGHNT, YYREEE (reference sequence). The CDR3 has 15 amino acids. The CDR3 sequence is CASIPGRGVTWELYF. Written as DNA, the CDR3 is TGTGCCAGCATCCCGGGAAGGGGGGTTACCTGGGAGCTGTACTTT.

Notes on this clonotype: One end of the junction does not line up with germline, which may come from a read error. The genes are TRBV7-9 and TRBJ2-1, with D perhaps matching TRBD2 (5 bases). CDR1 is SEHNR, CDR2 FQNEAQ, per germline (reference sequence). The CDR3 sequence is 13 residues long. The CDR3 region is CDSHRDSYNEQFF. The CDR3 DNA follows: TGTGACAGCCATCGGGATTCTTACAATGAGCAGTTCTTC.

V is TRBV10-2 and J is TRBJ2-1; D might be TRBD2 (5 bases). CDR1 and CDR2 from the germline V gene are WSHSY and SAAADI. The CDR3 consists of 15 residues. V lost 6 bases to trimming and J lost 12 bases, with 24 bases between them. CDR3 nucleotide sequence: TGCGCCAGCAGGTCCTCGGGATCCTCTTCTCATGGGCAGTTCTTC. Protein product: CASRSSGSSSHGQFF.

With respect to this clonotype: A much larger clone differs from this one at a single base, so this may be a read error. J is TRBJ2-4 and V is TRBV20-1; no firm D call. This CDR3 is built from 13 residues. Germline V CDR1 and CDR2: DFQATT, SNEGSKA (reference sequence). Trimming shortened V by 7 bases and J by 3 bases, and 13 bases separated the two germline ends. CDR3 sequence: CSVSGYNKNIQYF. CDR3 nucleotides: TGCAGTGTTAGTGGGTATAACAAAAACATTCAGTACTTC.

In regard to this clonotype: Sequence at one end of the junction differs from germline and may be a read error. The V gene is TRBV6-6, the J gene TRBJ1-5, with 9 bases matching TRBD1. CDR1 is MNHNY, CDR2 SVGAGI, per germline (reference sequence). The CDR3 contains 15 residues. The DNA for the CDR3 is TGTGCCAGCGGTTACCATCGGGACAGGGATCAGCCCCAGCATTTT. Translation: CASGYHRDRDQPQHF.

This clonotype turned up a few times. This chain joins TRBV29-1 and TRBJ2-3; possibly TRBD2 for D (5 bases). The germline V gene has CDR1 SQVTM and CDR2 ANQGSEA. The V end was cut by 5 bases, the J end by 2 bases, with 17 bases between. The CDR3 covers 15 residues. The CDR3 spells CSVTPGDGATDTQYF. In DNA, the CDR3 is TGCAGCGTTACCCCCGGGGATGGTGCCACAGATACGCAGTATTTT.

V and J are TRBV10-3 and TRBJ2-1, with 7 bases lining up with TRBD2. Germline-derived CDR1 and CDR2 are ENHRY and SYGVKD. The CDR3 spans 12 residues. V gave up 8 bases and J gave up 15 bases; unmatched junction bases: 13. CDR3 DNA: TGTGCCATCGGGCGGGAGATCAATGAACGGTTCTTC. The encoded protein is CAIGREINERFF.

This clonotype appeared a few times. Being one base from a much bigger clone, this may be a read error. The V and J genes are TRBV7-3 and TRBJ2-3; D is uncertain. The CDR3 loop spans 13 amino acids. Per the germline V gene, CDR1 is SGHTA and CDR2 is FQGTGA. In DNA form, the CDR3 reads TGTACCAGCAGCACAATGCATGCAGATACGCAGTATTTT. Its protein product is CTSSTMHADTQYF.

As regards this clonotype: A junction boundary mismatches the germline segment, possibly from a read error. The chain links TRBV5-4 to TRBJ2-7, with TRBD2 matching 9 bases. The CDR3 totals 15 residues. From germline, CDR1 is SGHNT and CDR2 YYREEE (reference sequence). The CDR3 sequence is CASIGAGGPSYEQYF. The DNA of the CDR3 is TGTGCCAGCATCGGCGCGGGGGGGCCGTCCTACGAGCAGTATTTC.

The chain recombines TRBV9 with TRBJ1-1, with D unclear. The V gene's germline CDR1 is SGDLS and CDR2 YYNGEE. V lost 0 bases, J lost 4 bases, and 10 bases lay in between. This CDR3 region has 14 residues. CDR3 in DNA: TGTGCCAGCAGCGTAGGAAGGAGGTTCACTGAAGCTTTCTTT. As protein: CASSVGRRFTEAFF.

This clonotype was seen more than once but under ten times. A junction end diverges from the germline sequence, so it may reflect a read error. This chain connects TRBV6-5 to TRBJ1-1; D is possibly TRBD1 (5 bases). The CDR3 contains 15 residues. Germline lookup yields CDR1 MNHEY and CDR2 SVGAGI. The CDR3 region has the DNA TGTGCCAGCATGACCGGGACTGGGCTGGTCACTGAAGCTCTCTTT. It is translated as CASMTGTGLVTEALF.

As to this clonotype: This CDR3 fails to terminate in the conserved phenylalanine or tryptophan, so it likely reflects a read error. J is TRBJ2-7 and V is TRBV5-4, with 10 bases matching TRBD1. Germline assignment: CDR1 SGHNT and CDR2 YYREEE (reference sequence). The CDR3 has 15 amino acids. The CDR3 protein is CASITDRGYSYKQYI. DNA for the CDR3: TGTGCCAGCATCACGGACAGGGGGTACTCCTACAAGCAGTACATC.

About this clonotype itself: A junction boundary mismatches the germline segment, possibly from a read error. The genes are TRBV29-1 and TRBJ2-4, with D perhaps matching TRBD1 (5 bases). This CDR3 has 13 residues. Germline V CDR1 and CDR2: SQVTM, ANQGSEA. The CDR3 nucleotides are TGCAGGGTTGAACCTAGGGGTTTCGACATTCAGTGCTTC. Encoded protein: CRVEPRGFDIQCF.

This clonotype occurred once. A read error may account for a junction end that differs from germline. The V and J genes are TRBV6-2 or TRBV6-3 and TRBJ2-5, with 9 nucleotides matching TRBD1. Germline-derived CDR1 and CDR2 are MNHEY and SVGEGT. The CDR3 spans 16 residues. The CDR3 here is CASSPPGQGTRETLYF. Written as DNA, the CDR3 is TGTGCCAGCAGCCCCCCTGGACAGGGGACTCGGGAGACCCTGTACTTC.

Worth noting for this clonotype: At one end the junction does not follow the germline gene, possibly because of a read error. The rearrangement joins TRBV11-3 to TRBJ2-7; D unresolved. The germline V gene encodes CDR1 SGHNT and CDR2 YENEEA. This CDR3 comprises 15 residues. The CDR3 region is CAGSLTWLFSCEQYF. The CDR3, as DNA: TGTGCCGGCAGCTTAACATGGCTTTTTTCCTGCGAGCAGTACTTC.

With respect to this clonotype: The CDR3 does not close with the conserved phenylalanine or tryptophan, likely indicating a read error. The CDR3 bases are TGTGCCAGCACCCTTCAAGGGACAGGGGATCATCCCCAGCATTTA. It codes for CASTLQGTGDHPQHL. V is TRBV4-2 and J is TRBJ1-5, with 10 positions matching TRBD1. The CDR3 loop spans 15 amino acids. Germline loops: CDR1 LGHNA, CDR2 YNFKEQ.

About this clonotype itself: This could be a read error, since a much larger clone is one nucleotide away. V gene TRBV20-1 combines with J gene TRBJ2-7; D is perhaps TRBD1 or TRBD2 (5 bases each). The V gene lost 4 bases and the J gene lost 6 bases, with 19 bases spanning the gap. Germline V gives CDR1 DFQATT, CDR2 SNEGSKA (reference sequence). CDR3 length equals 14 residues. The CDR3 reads CSAIEGSSRGEQYF. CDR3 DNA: TGCAGTGCTATTGAAGGTAGTTCGAGGGGCGAGCAGTACTTC.

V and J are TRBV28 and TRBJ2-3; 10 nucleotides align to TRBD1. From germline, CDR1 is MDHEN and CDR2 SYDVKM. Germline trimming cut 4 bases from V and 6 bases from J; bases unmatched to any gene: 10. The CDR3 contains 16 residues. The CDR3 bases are TGTGCCAGCAGTTCGTGGGACAGGGGTAACACGGATACGCAGTATTTT. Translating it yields CASSSWDRGNTDTQYF.

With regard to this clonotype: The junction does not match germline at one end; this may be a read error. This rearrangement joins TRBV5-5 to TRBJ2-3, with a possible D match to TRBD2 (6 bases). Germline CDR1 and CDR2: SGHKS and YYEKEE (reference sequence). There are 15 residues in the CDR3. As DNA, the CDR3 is TGTGTCAGCAGCGGAACGGAGGGCCAGGCAGATACGCAATATTTT. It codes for CVSSGTEGQADTQYF.

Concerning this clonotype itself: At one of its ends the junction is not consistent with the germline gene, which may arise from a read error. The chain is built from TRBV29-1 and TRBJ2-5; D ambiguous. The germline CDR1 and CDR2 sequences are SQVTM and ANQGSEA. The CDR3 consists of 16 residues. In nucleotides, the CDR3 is TGCAGCGCCAAGGCGTACCTCCCGACGGGTCAAGGGACCCAGTACTTC. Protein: CSAKAYLPTGQGTQYF.